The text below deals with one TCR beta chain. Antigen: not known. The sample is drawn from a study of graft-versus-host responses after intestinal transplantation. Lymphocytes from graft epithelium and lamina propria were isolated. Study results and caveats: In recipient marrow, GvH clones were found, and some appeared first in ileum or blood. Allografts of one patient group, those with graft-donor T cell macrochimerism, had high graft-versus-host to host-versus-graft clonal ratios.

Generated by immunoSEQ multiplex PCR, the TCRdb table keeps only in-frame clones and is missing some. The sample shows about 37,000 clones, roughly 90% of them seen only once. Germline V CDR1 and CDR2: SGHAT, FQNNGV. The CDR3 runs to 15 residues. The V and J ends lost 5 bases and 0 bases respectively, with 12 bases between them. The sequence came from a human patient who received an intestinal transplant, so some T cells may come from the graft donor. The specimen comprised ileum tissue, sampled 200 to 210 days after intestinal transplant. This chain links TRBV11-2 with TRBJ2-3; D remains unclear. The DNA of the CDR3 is TGTGCCAGCAGCGCCCGGGCGCCTAGCACAGATACGCAGTATTTT. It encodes CASSARAPSTDTQYF.